This T cell receptor (beta chain) was profiled in a study of TIL therapy for anti-PD-1-resistant metastatic lung cancer. The time point: pre-treatment sample, taken before nivolumab and TIL therapy. Pleural nodules or supraclavicular lymph nodes made up most of the excised metastases sampled. The libraries were made with immunoSEQ v3. The protocol was immunoSEQ multiplex PCR, while the TCRdb copy is restricted to in-frame clones and leaves out a portion. The sample includes more than 90,000 clones, about three fifths seen only once; the top ten take roughly 9.8%. This clone showed up just a few times. The CDR3 loop spans 14 amino acids. CDR1 is LNHDA and CDR2 is SQIVND in the germline V gene (reference sequence). V lost 0 bases, J lost 3 bases, and 8 bases lay in between.

The material was tumor tissue, obtained at baseline. The clonotype comes from a person between 30 and 79 years old with non-small cell lung cancer. The chain employs TRBV19 and TRBJ1-2; D gene ambiguous. The CDR3 spells CASSIDYGDYGYTF. The DNA for the CDR3 is TGTGCCAGTAGTATAGATTACGGGGACTATGGCTACACCTTC.